Listed below are T cell receptor beta chains from one sample, sequenced in a study of blood T cell repertoires in COVID-19. TCRdb's table, derived via immunoSEQ multiplex PCR, lists solely in-frame clones and lacks some. The data hold 45,000 to 55,000 clones, with approximately 89% observed a single time. The sequencing input was peripheral blood. Source of these receptors: a human donor in a cohort sampled during active COVID-19. The CDR3 runs from the conserved cysteine through the conserved F or W. The D gene is left open where the match is weak. A clone size is listed for some rows: how often the clone was seen (once, few, many), or a class if it is expanded.

size | D | J | V | CDR3 | DNA
NA | NA | TRBJ1-4 | TRBV5-1 | CASRLGAGDEKLFF | TGCGCCAGCAGATTAGGGGCGGGGGATGAAAAACTGTTTTTT
NA | TRBD2 | TRBJ2-5 | TRBV18 | CASSLGLAGEETQYF | TGTGCCAGCTCACTTGGACTAGCGGGAGAAGAGACCCAGTACTTC
once | NA | TRBJ1-5 | TRBV7-8 | CASSLVFGQPQHF | TGTGCCAGCAGCTTAGTATTCGGTCAGCCCCAGCATTTT
NA | TRBD1 | TRBJ2-1 | TRBV18 | CASSLDRGHNEQFF | TGTGCCAGCTCACTTGACAGGGGGCACAATGAGCAGTTCTTC
NA | NA | TRBJ1-1 | TRBV5-1 | CATRSTGTTEAFF | TGCGCCACCCGGTCTACAGGGACCACTGAAGCTTTCTTT
NA | NA | TRBJ2-2 | TRBV5-1 | CASSLRGDNTGELFF | TGCGCCAGCAGCTTGAGGGGTGACAACACCGGGGAGCTGTTTTTT
NA | NA | TRBJ2-7 | TRBV6-1 | CASSDQGYEQYF | TGTGCCAGCAGTGACCAGGGCTACGAGCAGTACTTC
NA | TRBD2 | TRBJ2-3 | TRBV30 | CAWSVSRLAPRYF | TGTGCCTGGAGTGTTTCCCGACTAGCGCCGCGGTATTTT
NA | TRBD2 | TRBJ2-5 | TRBV2 | CASSDLGLAGLIETQYF | TGTGCCAGCAGTGATTTGGGACTAGCGGGATTGATAGAGACCCAGTACTTC
once | TRBD2 | TRBJ2-5 | TRBV3-1/TRBV3-2 | CASSQSGAGETQYF | TGTGCCAGCAGCCAAAGCGGGGCCGGTGAGACCCAGTACTTC
NA | TRBD2 | TRBJ2-3 | TRBV6-5 | CASSRLAGSTDTQYF | TGTGCCAGCAGTAGACTAGCGGGGAGCACAGATACGCAGTATTTT
NA | TRBD1 | TRBJ1-2 | TRBV7-6 | CASSRGQDYGYTF | TGTGCCAGCAGCCGCGGACAGGACTATGGCTACACCTTC
once | NA | TRBJ2-3 | TRBV6-6 | CASTTSTDTQYF | TGTGCCAGCACGACTAGCACAGATACGCAGTATTTT
NA | NA | TRBJ1-6 | TRBV9 | CASSARVSEDSPLHF | TGTGCCAGCAGCGCCAGGGTGAGTGAAGATTCACCCCTCCACTTT
NA | TRBD1 | TRBJ1-5 | TRBV6-1 | CASSEVQGADQPQHF | TGTGCCAGCAGTGAAGTACAGGGGGCGGATCAGCCCCAGCATTTT
NA | NA | TRBJ2-7 | TRBV6-5 | CASSYSSNYEQYF | TGTGCCAGCAGTTACTCTAGCAACTACGAGCAGTACTTC
once | TRBD2 | TRBJ2-3 | TRBV19 | CASSNGGGRTDTQYF | TGTGCCAGTAGTAATGGCGGGGGAAGGACAGATACGCAGTATTTT
NA | TRBD2 | TRBJ2-3 | TRBV5-4 | CASSIGLAGRTDTQYF | TGTGCCAGCAGTATTGGACTAGCGGGCCGCACAGATACGCAGTATTTT
once | TRBD1 | TRBJ1-2 | TRBV11-1 | CASSSRRQGAGGYTF | TGTGCCAGCAGCTCCCGCCGGCAGGGGGCTGGTGGCTACACCTTC
NA | NA | TRBJ1-2 | TRBV18 | CASSRDAGTQYGYTF | TGTGCCAGCTCACGGGATGCCGGGACACAATATGGCTACACCTTC
NA | TRBD1 | TRBJ1-1 | TRBV5-1 | CASSLGQGAAFRAFF | TGCGCCAGCAGCTTGGGACAGGGGGCCGCCTTCCGGGCTTTCTTT
NA | TRBD2 | TRBJ2-3 | TRBV7-2 | CASSKGTSLLEGTQYF | TGTGCCAGCAGCAAAGGGACTAGCCTACTGGAGGGTACGCAGTATTTT
once | NA | TRBJ1-5 | TRBV11-2 | CASSLIGVGQPQHF | TGTGCCAGCAGCTTAATAGGGGTGGGCCAGCCCCAGCATTTT
NA | NA | TRBJ1-3 | TRBV28 | CASSSPGPFGNTIYF | TGTGCCAGCAGTTCTCCCGGTCCGTTCGGAAACACCATATATTTT
NA | NA | TRBJ1-6 | TRBV5-5 | CASSLAIGTGRGRNSPLHF | TGTGCCAGCAGCTTGGCCATAGGTACTGGGCGGGGACGGAATTCACCCCTCCACTTT
NA | TRBD1 | TRBJ1-1 | TRBV5-1 | CASSSQGGSWTEAFF | TGCGCCAGCAGCTCCCAGGGGGGAAGTTGGACTGAAGCTTTCTTT
NA | NA | TRBJ2-2 | TRBV27 | CASSYYPQGNTGELFF | TGTGCCAGCAGCTACTATCCCCAGGGGAACACCGGGGAGCTGTTTTTT
NA | NA | TRBJ1-1 | TRBV6-4 | CASRRGWNTEAFF | TGTGCCAGCAGGAGAGGGTGGAACACTGAAGCTTTCTTT
NA | NA | TRBJ2-6 | TRBV18 | CASSPSRGEAGANVLTF | TGTGCCAGCTCACCAAGCAGGGGCGAGGCTGGGGCCAACGTCCTGACTTTC
NA | NA | TRBJ2-7 | TRBV25-1 | CASTTGIKAGEQYF | TGTGCCAGCACGACAGGGATAAAGGCGGGGGAGCAGTACTTC
NA | NA | TRBJ2-5 | TRBV4-1 | CASSQDPLTEETQYF | TGCGCCAGCAGCCAAGATCCCTTGACTGAAGAGACCCAGTACTTC
NA | NA | TRBJ1-4 | TRBV25-1 | CASSTRDISEKLFF | TGTGCCAGCAGTACCCGGGACATTTCCGAAAAACTGTTTTTT
NA | NA | TRBJ2-1 | TRBV5-1 | CASSPNEGGNEQFF | TGCGCCAGCAGCCCTAACGAAGGGGGCAATGAGCAGTTCTTC
NA | NA | TRBJ1-5 | TRBV6-2/TRBV6-3 | CASSPGGLTISTQHF | TGTGCCAGCAGCCCCGGAGGACTTACAATCTCGACCCAGCATTTT
NA | TRBD1 | TRBJ2-7 | TRBV19 | CASSILTGGNYEQYF | TGTGCCAGTAGTATTCTGACAGGGGGTAACTACGAGCAGTACTTC
NA | TRBD1 | TRBJ1-1 | TRBV30 | CAWIRTGPKNTEAFF | TGTGCCTGGATTCGGACAGGCCCGAAGAACACTGAAGCTTTCTTT
NA | NA | TRBJ2-5 | TRBV18 | CASTRSSNNGETQYF | TGTGCCAGCACGCGATCGAGTAATAACGGAGAGACCCAGTACTTC
NA | NA | TRBJ1-1 | TRBV23-1 | CASSQYPMSRVSEAFF | TGCGCCAGCAGTCAATACCCCATGAGCAGGGTGAGTGAAGCTTTCTTT
NA | NA | TRBJ2-7 | TRBV7-3 | CASSLAGSYEQYF | TGTGCCAGCAGCTTAGCAGGCTCCTACGAGCAGTACTTC
once | TRBD2 | TRBJ2-1 | TRBV19 | CASSNSGRGGLRNEQFF | TGTGCCAGTAGTAATAGCGGGAGAGGTGGGCTTCGCAATGAGCAGTTCTTC
NA | TRBD1 | TRBJ2-5 | TRBV5-1 | CASSLEGQAQETQYF | TGCGCCAGCAGCTTGGAAGGACAGGCTCAAGAGACCCAGTACTTC
once | NA | TRBJ1-2 | TRBV6-5 | CASSLQGEGPYGYTF | TGTGCCAGCAGTCTACAGGGTGAGGGCCCTTATGGCTACACCTTC
once | TRBD1 | TRBJ2-2 | TRBV9 | CASSPRDRAVGELFF | TGTGCCAGCAGCCCGCGAGACAGGGCTGTCGGGGAGCTGTTTTTT
NA | TRBD1 | TRBJ2-5 | TRBV18 | CASSPRTGKETQYF | TGTGCCAGCTCACCACGGACAGGAAAAGAGACCCAGTACTTC
NA | NA | TRBJ1-1 | TRBV7-3 | CASSPSQVNTEAFF | TGTGCCAGCAGCCCATCACAGGTGAACACTGAAGCTTTCTTT
NA | NA | TRBJ1-4 | TRBV6-7 | CATKLGGTGGSEKLFF | TGTGCCACCAAGTTAGGGGGAACAGGAGGATCCGAAAAACTGTTTTTT
NA | NA | TRBJ1-6 | TRBV29-1 | CSVQVGANSPLHF | TGCAGCGTCCAAGTTGGGGCTAATTCACCCCTCCACTTT
NA | NA | TRBJ2-3 | TRBV3-1/TRBV3-2 | CASSQEDGGVYTDTQYF | TGTGCCAGCAGCCAAGAGGATGGCGGAGTATACACAGATACGCAGTATTTT
once | TRBD1 | TRBJ2-2 | TRBV2 | CASRGTGVTGELFF | TGTGCCAGCAGGGGGACAGGGGTCACCGGGGAGCTGTTTTTT
NA | TRBD2 | TRBJ2-3 | TRBV30 | CAGDQRGVGAQYF | TGTGCCGGGGATCAGCGGGGGGTGGGGGCGCAGTATTTT
NA | NA | TRBJ1-1 | TRBV7-9 | CASSRAEARGTEAFF | TGTGCCAGCAGCCGCGCCGAGGCGCGGGGCACTGAAGCTTTCTTT
medium-sized | TRBD1 | TRBJ1-1 | TRBV6-1 | CASSEEGAPVYEAFF | TGTGCCAGCAGTGAAGAGGGGGCGCCGGTATACGAAGCTTTCTTT
NA | TRBD1 | TRBJ1-2 | TRBV5-1 | CASSSGQGANYGYTF | TGCGCCAGCAGCTCGGGACAGGGCGCTAACTATGGCTACACCTTC
NA | NA | TRBJ1-4 | TRBV19 | CASSPRTEKLFF | TGTGCCAGTAGTCCGCGGACAGAAAAACTGTTTTTT
once | TRBD2 | TRBJ2-3 | TRBV6-4 | CASSAEAGGGTDTQYF | TGTGCCAGCAGTGCCGAAGCGGGGGGTGGCACAGATACGCAGTATTTT
NA | NA | TRBJ1-1 | TRBV6-5 | CASSTETEAFF | TGTGCCAGCAGCACTGAGACTGAAGCTTTCTTT
NA | NA | TRBJ1-2 | TRBV5-4 | CASRGAYTAYGYTF | TGTGCCAGCAGGGGGGCCTATACTGCGTATGGCTACACCTTC
NA | NA | TRBJ2-2 | TRBV10-1 | CASSDGGATGELFF | TGCGCCAGCAGTGATGGGGGGGCGACCGGGGAGCTGTTTTTT
NA | NA | TRBJ1-2 | TRBV18 | CASSPGPDSRLGGYTF | TGTGCCAGCTCACCAGGTCCGGACAGCCGGTTAGGTGGCTACACCTTC
NA | NA | TRBJ1-5 | TRBV21-1 | CASSKVPGQKTKYSNQPQHF | TGTGCCAGCAGCAAAGTGCCGGGACAGAAAACTAAGTATAGCAATCAGCCCCAGCATTTT